This T cell receptor (beta chain) stems from a study of blood T cell repertoires in COVID-19. For the study at large: COVID-19 samples, acute and convalescent, were from the United States, Italy and Spain. PBMCs, B-cell-depleted T cells, or T cells provided the cDNA or gDNA that made up the material.

As originally analysed: The authors estimated nucleated cell counts from reference gene primer amplification. Assay used: immunoSEQ multiplex PCR; TCRdb lists only in-frame clones, some missing. The DNA gave D and trimming, while V, J and clone size come from that table. The table has roughly 29,000 clones, more than 70% seen once. Germline CDR1 is LGHDT and CDR2 is YNNKEL (reference sequence). The V segment lost 3 bases and the J segment 10 bases; nucleotides outside the gene matches: 5. This CDR3 has 12 amino acids. This clonotype was obtained from a human donor in a cohort sampled during active COVID-19. The specimen sequenced was peripheral blood. This sequence joins TRBV3-1 (or the pseudogene TRBV3-2) and TRBJ1-2; TRBD1 matches 7 bases. CDR3 DNA: TGTGCCAGCAGCCAGGCGGACAGGTTCTACACCTTC. It translates to CASSQADRFYTF.